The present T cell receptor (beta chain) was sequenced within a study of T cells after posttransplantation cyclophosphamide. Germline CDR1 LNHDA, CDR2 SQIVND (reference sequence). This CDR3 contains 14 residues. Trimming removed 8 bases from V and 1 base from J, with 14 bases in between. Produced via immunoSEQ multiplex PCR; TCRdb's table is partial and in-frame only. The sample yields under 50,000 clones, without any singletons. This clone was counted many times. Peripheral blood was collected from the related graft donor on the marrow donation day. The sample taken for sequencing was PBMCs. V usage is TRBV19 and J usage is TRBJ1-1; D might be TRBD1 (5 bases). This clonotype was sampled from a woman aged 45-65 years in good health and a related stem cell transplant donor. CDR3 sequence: CASGGYGGNTEAFF. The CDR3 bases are TGTGCCAGTGGGGGTTACGGGGGGAACACTGAAGCTTTCTTT.